The rows below give T cell receptor beta chains drawn from one sample of a study of T cell responses to AZD1222 COVID-19 vaccine. Clones were sequenced by immunoSEQ multiplex PCR, and TCRdb holds only the in-frame ones, with some missing. The sample has over 150,000 clones, just over 90% seen once. Sequences were derived from peripheral blood, sampled on day 0 of AZD1222 vaccination. The source is an adult in good health. Each CDR3 is given with its conserved first and last residue. Fields, in order: V gene, clone size, D gene, J gene, CDR3 DNA, CDR3 protein. The D gene is left open where the match is weak. A clone size is listed for some rows: how often the clone was seen (once, few, many), or a class if it is expanded.

v_call: TRBV7-8; clone_size: few; d_call: .; j_call: TRBJ2-1; cdr3_nt: TGTGCCAGCAGTTCACAGGGTGATGAGCAGTTCTTC; cdr3_aa: CASSSQGDEQFF
v_call: TRBV2; clone_size: .; d_call: TRBD1; j_call: TRBJ1-5; cdr3_nt: TGTGCCAGCAGGTGGGACAGGGGGAATCAGCCCCAGCATTTT; cdr3_aa: CASRWDRGNQPQHF
v_call: TRBV10-3; clone_size: .; d_call: TRBD1; j_call: TRBJ1-2; cdr3_nt: TGTGCCATTCGGACAGGGGGCGACTATGGCTACACCTTC; cdr3_aa: CAIRTGGDYGYTF
v_call: TRBV3-1/TRBV3-2; clone_size: .; d_call: .; j_call: TRBJ1-6; cdr3_nt: TGTGCCAGCAGCCAATCAGGGCGCCGTAATTCACCCCTCCACTTT; cdr3_aa: CASSQSGRRNSPLHF
v_call: TRBV6-5; clone_size: .; d_call: TRBD1; j_call: TRBJ2-7; cdr3_nt: TGTGCCAGCAGTTACGAGACAGGGCTCAACGAGCAGTACTTC; cdr3_aa: CASSYETGLNEQYF
v_call: TRBV19; clone_size: .; d_call: .; j_call: TRBJ1-5; cdr3_nt: TGTGCCAGTAGTATAGTTAACCCCCGGGGCAATCAGCCCCAGCATTTT; cdr3_aa: CASSIVNPRGNQPQHF
v_call: TRBV5-1; clone_size: .; d_call: .; j_call: TRBJ1-2; cdr3_nt: TGCGCCAGCAGCGAGGAAGGGTCAGGCTATGGCTACACCTTC; cdr3_aa: CASSEEGSGYGYTF
v_call: TRBV4-3; clone_size: .; d_call: .; j_call: TRBJ2-4; cdr3_nt: TGCGCCAGCAGCCATTCCACAGGGTCCCCATTAAACATTCAGTACTTC; cdr3_aa: CASSHSTGSPLNIQYF
v_call: TRBV6-1; clone_size: .; d_call: .; j_call: TRBJ2-3; cdr3_nt: TGTGCCAGCAGTGAATTCGGACCCCCGGCAGATACGCAGTATTTT; cdr3_aa: CASSEFGPPADTQYF
v_call: TRBV19; clone_size: .; d_call: TRBD1; j_call: TRBJ1-1; cdr3_nt: TGTGCCAGTAGCACCACACCGGGACAGGGGAGGGATGAAGCTTTCTTT; cdr3_aa: CASSTTPGQGRDEAFF
v_call: TRBV7-2; clone_size: once; d_call: .; j_call: TRBJ1-1; cdr3_nt: TGTGCCAGCAGCTTAGGGTACGGGGGTGAAGCTTTCTTT; cdr3_aa: CASSLGYGGEAFF
v_call: TRBV6-7; clone_size: .; d_call: .; j_call: TRBJ1-5; cdr3_nt: TGTGCCAGGGCAACGGACGGAGTCCATCAGCCCCAGCATTTT; cdr3_aa: CARATDGVHQPQHF
v_call: TRBV2; clone_size: .; d_call: TRBD2; j_call: TRBJ2-1; cdr3_nt: TGTGCCAACTCCTCCCCGGCTAGCGGGGGGGACAATGAGCAGTTCTTC; cdr3_aa: CANSSPASGGDNEQFF
v_call: TRBV6-1; clone_size: .; d_call: TRBD2; j_call: TRBJ2-2; cdr3_nt: TGTGCCAGCAGTGAACTAGCGGGGAACACCGGGGAGCTGTTTTTT; cdr3_aa: CASSELAGNTGELFF
v_call: TRBV11-1; clone_size: .; d_call: .; j_call: TRBJ2-7; cdr3_nt: TGTGCCAGCAGCCGAGGGGGAGCCTACGAGCAGTACTTC; cdr3_aa: CASSRGGAYEQYF
v_call: TRBV2; clone_size: .; d_call: .; j_call: TRBJ2-1; cdr3_nt: TGTGCCAGCAGTCCCCGGTGGGGAGGGGGCAATGAGCAGTTCTTC; cdr3_aa: CASSPRWGGGNEQFF
v_call: TRBV24-1; clone_size: .; d_call: TRBD2; j_call: TRBJ2-1; cdr3_nt: TGTGCCACCAGCCCAGCGGGGGGTAGGGATGAGCAGTTCTTC; cdr3_aa: CATSPAGGRDEQFF
v_call: TRBV10-3; clone_size: .; d_call: .; j_call: TRBJ2-5; cdr3_nt: TGTGCCATCAGTGAGTCGAGTGGGGGCGGGAAGACCCAGTACTTC; cdr3_aa: CAISESSGGGKTQYF
v_call: TRBV9; clone_size: .; d_call: .; j_call: TRBJ1-1; cdr3_nt: TGTGCCAGCAGCCCGGCTGGGGGGGCTGAAGCTTTCTTT; cdr3_aa: CASSPAGGAEAFF
v_call: TRBV2; clone_size: .; d_call: .; j_call: TRBJ1-3; cdr3_nt: TGTGCCAGCAGTGTAGAGGGCAGACCCATATATTTT; cdr3_aa: CASSVEGRPIYF
v_call: TRBV6-5; clone_size: .; d_call: TRBD1; j_call: TRBJ1-5; cdr3_nt: TGTGCCAGCAGTTACTCGGCAGGGGGCTATCAGCCCCAGCATTTT; cdr3_aa: CASSYSAGGYQPQHF
v_call: TRBV27; clone_size: .; d_call: .; j_call: TRBJ2-1; cdr3_nt: TGTGCCAGCAGTTTAGAGGTACTGGGTGAGCAGTTCTTC; cdr3_aa: CASSLEVLGEQFF
v_call: TRBV3-1/TRBV3-2; clone_size: once; d_call: TRBD1; j_call: TRBJ1-6; cdr3_nt: TGTGCCAGCAGCCGGGGACAGGGTATTCATAGTTCACCCCTCCACTTT; cdr3_aa: CASSRGQGIHSSPLHF
v_call: TRBV6-5; clone_size: .; d_call: TRBD1; j_call: TRBJ1-1; cdr3_nt: TGTGCCAGCACCGGACAGGGGGCTGAAGCTTTCTTT; cdr3_aa: CASTGQGAEAFF
v_call: TRBV7-8; clone_size: .; d_call: .; j_call: TRBJ2-5; cdr3_nt: TGTGCCAGCAGCTTAGATGGGACCCAGTACTTC; cdr3_aa: CASSLDGTQYF
v_call: TRBV6-2/TRBV6-3; clone_size: .; d_call: .; j_call: TRBJ2-7; cdr3_nt: TGTGCCAGCAGTTACAACCCTCGGACTTTCTACGAGCAGTACTTC; cdr3_aa: CASSYNPRTFYEQYF
v_call: TRBV7-2; clone_size: .; d_call: TRBD2; j_call: TRBJ2-3; cdr3_nt: TGTGCCAGCAGCTTAGAACGGCGGGGGGGCGATACGCAGTATTTT; cdr3_aa: CASSLERRGGDTQYF
v_call: TRBV27; clone_size: .; d_call: .; j_call: TRBJ2-1; cdr3_nt: TGTGCCAGCACCTTCACAGGGTCATCCTACAATGAGCAGTTCTTC; cdr3_aa: CASTFTGSSYNEQFF